A selection of T cell receptor beta chains follows, all from one sample in a study of blood T cells in healthy people across ages. TCRdb called the 5' RACE reads again in MiXCR, with one record for every CDR3 protein. The data contain about 1,000,000 distinct CDR3 sequences, 35% to 50% of them singletons. Specimen: blood. These receptors all come from an older woman in good health. The CDR3 runs from the conserved cysteine through the conserved F or W. D genes are given only for firm matches. Rows may omit the clone size; those that give it use once, few, many or a size class.

cdr3_nt cdr3_aa v_call clone_size j_call d_call
TGCAGTGCTAGCGAGCAACCAGGACGGCAAGAGACCCAGTACTTC CSASEQPGRQETQYF TRBV20-1 - TRBJ2-5 -
TGTGCCAGCAGTGTCCGGGAGCATGGCTACACCTTC CASSVREHGYTF TRBV2 few TRBJ1-2 -
TGTGCCAGCAGCCGCCGGGACAGGGTGTACAATGAGCAGTTCTTC CASSRRDRVYNEQFF TRBV11-2 - TRBJ2-1 TRBD1
TGTGCTGTCCGCCTGGGGGGAGAGACCCAGTACTTC CAVRLGGETQYF TRBV12-5 few TRBJ2-5 -
TGTGCCAGCAGTATCAGGGGGCTTAACACTGAAGCTTTCTTT CASSIRGLNTEAFF TRBV28 once TRBJ1-1 TRBD1
TGCAGCGTCGGAACCGGGACAGGGGGTGGTGAGCAGTACTTC CSVGTGTGGGEQYF TRBV29-1 - TRBJ2-5 TRBD1
TGCAGCGTTGGACAGGGTTTCAATGAGCAGTTCTTC CSVGQGFNEQFF TRBV29-1 - TRBJ2-1 TRBD1
TGCGCCAGCAGCCAAGATGGGGCAGGGAGCTCCTATAATTCACCCCCCCACTTT CASSQDGAGSSYNSPPHF TRBV4-1 - TRBJ1-6 -
TGTGCCAGCAGTGAACCCAGGCCCGTTAACTATGGCTACACCTTC CASSEPRPVNYGYTF TRBV2 - TRBJ1-2 -
TGTGCCAGCACCCCTGTGGGCGGGGGATACGAGCAGTACTTC CASTPVGGGYEQYF TRBV28 - TRBJ2-7 TRBD2
TGTGCCAGCAGTCTCCTGGGGGGGGACTACGAGCAGTACTTC CASSLLGGDYEQYF TRBV27 - TRBJ2-7 TRBD2
TGTGCCAGCAGACTACATCTACAAGAGACCCAGTACTTC CASRLHLQETQYF TRBV5-5 few TRBJ2-5 -
TGTGCCAGCAGTGTACTAGGTAAAAGCTCCTACGAGCAGTACTTC CASSVLGKSSYEQYF TRBV6-1 - TRBJ2-7 -
TGCGCCAGCAGCCGGCGGGAAGCGGGAGACACAGATACGCAGTATTTT CASSRREAGDTDTQYF TRBV5-1 few TRBJ2-3 TRBD2
TGTGCCACCAGTTTAGGAGGGCGCACAGATACGCAGTATTTT CATSLGGRTDTQYF TRBV24-1 - TRBJ2-3 -
TGCAGTGCTAGAGCCTTCACCCTCCCTAGTGAGCAGTTCTTC CSARAFTLPSEQFF TRBV20-1 - TRBJ2-1 -
TGCAGTGCTGTCCTAGGGGGCGGGGAGCTGTTTTTT CSAVLGGGELFF TRBV20-1 - TRBJ2-2 -
TGTGCCAGCAGGGAGCGAGGCGGGACGACTCACGAGCAGTACTTC CASRERGGTTHEQYF TRBV6-7 - TRBJ2-7 -
TGTGCCAGCAGTTTACGCCAGGGGATCGCCGGGGAGCTGTTTTTT CASSLRQGIAGELFF TRBV12-3/TRBV12-4 once TRBJ2-2 -
TGTGCCAGCAGTTTAGAGCGGGAGCTCAATGAGCAGTTCTTC CASSLERELNEQFF TRBV12-3/TRBV12-4 - TRBJ2-1 TRBD2
TGCAGTGCTAAACCCCTTCCCGGGACTAGTTATGAGCAGTTCTTC CSAKPLPGTSYEQFF TRBV20-1 - TRBJ2-1 TRBD2
TGCGCCAGCAGCTTGGTACTAGCGGGGAACAATGAGCAGTACTTC CASSLVLAGNNEQYF TRBV5-1 few TRBJ2-5 TRBD2
TGCGCCAGCAGCTTGGCGGGGTTGGGGAGCACAGATACGCAGTATTTT CASSLAGLGSTDTQYF TRBV5-1 few TRBJ2-3 -
TGTGCCAGCAGAGCTGCGGCCAGGGGTTCCTACAATGAGCAGTTCTTC CASRAAARGSYNEQFF TRBV27 few TRBJ2-1 -
TGTGCCACCAGCAGAGGTTCACAGAGTGGGAATGAGCAGTTCTTC CATSRGSQSGNEQFF TRBV15 - TRBJ2-1 -
TGTGCCACCAGCACATGGCGGGGGGACACTGAAGCTTTCTTT CATSTWRGDTEAFF TRBV15 once TRBJ1-1 -
TGCGCCAGCAGCCAAGGTTCCGGGCAGGCGTTCAACTATGGCTACACCTTC CASSQGSGQAFNYGYTF TRBV4-1 - TRBJ1-2 -
TGTGCCAGCAGCCCAAGTATCGGGGAAGCTTTCTTT CASSPSIGEAFF TRBV3-1 - TRBJ1-1 -
TGCGCCAGCAGCACTGGTGACAGAGACAATGAGCAGTTCTTC CASSTGDRDNEQFF TRBV5-1 - TRBJ2-1 -
TGTGCCAGCAGCCCTGGGGCTTCTGGGGCCAACGTCCTGACTTTC CASSPGASGANVLTF TRBV28 - TRBJ2-6 -
TGCAGTGCTAGTGTTCTCGGCGGAGGGTACGAGCAGTACTTC CSASVLGGGYEQYF TRBV20-1 - TRBJ2-7 -
TGCAGTGCTATCGACGGAGACCCCTACAATGAGCAGTACTTC CSAIDGDPYNEQYF TRBV20-1 - TRBJ2-7 -
TGTGCCAGCAGCCATCGGACAACTAATGAAAAACTGTTTTTT CASSHRTTNEKLFF TRBV3-1 - TRBJ1-4 -
TGTGCCAGCTCACGACTAGCTGACAATGAGCAGTTCTTC CASSRLADNEQFF TRBV18 few TRBJ2-1 TRBD2